This TCR beta chain derives from a study of T cell responses to AZD1222 COVID-19 vaccine. This clone was counted a few times. The antigen is not known. Study-wide points: The donor cohort was predominantly white British with a female majority, and clonal diversity may have been underestimated. Nearly half of spike-specific TCRs reportedly target unmutated variant regions.

Profiled with immunoSEQ multiplex PCR; TCRdb holds only in-frame clones, not every one. Of about 140,000 clones listed, approximately 87% are singletons. J gave up 0 bases and V 4 bases, and 4 bases lay outside the gene matches. The germline V gene encodes CDR1 MNHNS and CDR2 SASEGT. This CDR3 comprises 17 residues. This material consisted of peripheral blood, taken 28 days after the second AZD1222 dose. This rearrangement joins TRBV6-1 to TRBJ1-4; 11 bases fit TRBD1. The sequence came from an adult who received the AZD1222 COVID-19 vaccine. The DNA for the CDR3 is TGTGCCAGCAGTGCCCGGGACAGGGGGACAACTAATGAAAAACTGTTTTTT. It encodes CASSARDRGTTNEKLFF.